Shown below are 18 T cell receptor beta chains from a single sample sequenced in a study of monozygotic twins with inflammatory bowel disease. TCRdb reprocessed the 5' RACE reads, keeping one entry per CDR3 protein, no DNA. This listing includes some 440,000 distinct CDR3 sequences. Sequencing was performed on blood. Every receptor here comes from a human donor with ulcerative colitis or Crohn's disease, or a healthy co-twin of an affected twin (not recorded which).

J is TRBJ2-7 and V is TRBV7-2. This CDR3 comprises 14 residues. CDR1 and CDR2 from the germline V gene are SGHTA and FQGNSA. The CDR3 region is CASSPVTFSYEQYF.

J is TRBJ2-1 and V is TRBV5-1. Germline V gives CDR1 SGHRS, CDR2 YFSETQ. This CDR3 contains 15 residues. CDR3 sequence reads: CASSLGSTTYNEQFF.

This rearrangement joins TRBV7-9 to TRBJ1-5; the D gene TCRdb calls, TRBD1, cannot be checked with no DNA. CDR3 size: 12 residues. Germline CDR1 and CDR2: SEHNR and FQNEAQ (reference sequence). The CDR3 spells CASSLGQQPQHF.

V is TRBV30 and J is TRBJ1-2. The CDR3 length is 11 residues. CDR1 GTSNPN and CDR2 SVGIG come from the germline V gene (reference sequence). The chain's CDR3 is CAWSVAYGYTF.

The V and J genes are TRBV30 and TRBJ2-7; the D gene TCRdb calls, TRBD1, cannot be checked with no DNA. Per germline, CDR1 GTSNPN and CDR2 SVGIG (reference sequence). The length of the CDR3 is 13 residues. CDR3 sequence reads: CAWSADRGYEQYF.

The chain carries TRBV2 and TRBJ2-3; TCRdb's D call of TRBD1 is untestable without DNA. Germline CDR1 SNHLY, CDR2 FYNNEI. The CDR3 sequence is 15 residues long. The CDR3 region is CASEGRDPSTDTQYF.

The chain uses TRBV6-2 or TRBV6-3 and TRBJ2-5; the D call from TCRdb, TRBD1, cannot be confirmed without DNA. From germline, CDR1 is MNHEY and CDR2 SVGEGT. This CDR3 is 14 amino acids long. The CDR3 region is CASSYIGQGETQYF.

The V gene is TRBV2, the J gene TRBJ1-3. This CDR3 is built from 14 residues. Germline values: CDR1 SNHLY, CDR2 FYNNEI. The CDR3: CASRNSNAGNTIYF.

The CDR3 loop reads CAIRGGDTGNTGELFF. This chain joins TRBV10-3 and TRBJ2-2; TCRdb gives TRBD1 as the D gene, but with no DNA this cannot be confirmed. Germline V gene sequence: CDR1 ENHRY, CDR2 SYGVKD. The CDR3 extends over 16 amino acids.

The chain couples TRBV3-1 to TRBJ2-7; TCRdb's assignment of TRBD1 cannot be checked, as there is no DNA. From germline, CDR1 is LGHDT and CDR2 YNNKEL (reference sequence). The CDR3 extends over 14 amino acids. CDR3 in amino acids: CASSQGQGQYEQYF.

The chain combines TRBV15 with TRBJ2-2; TCRdb lists TRBD1, though no DNA is available to test this call. The CDR3 runs 14 residues. Looked up from germline, CDR1 is LNHNV and CDR2 is YYDKDF (reference sequence). The CDR3 loop reads CATSRRWGTGELFF.

The rearrangement links TRBV7-2 to TRBJ2-7; TCRdb's D call of TRBD1 is untestable without DNA. In germline, CDR1 is SGHTA, CDR2 FQGNSA. This CDR3 contains 15 residues. The CDR3 here is CASSRAGTPTYEQYF.

The chain carries TRBV29-1 and TRBJ1-1. The CDR3 runs to 13 residues. Germline assignment: CDR1 SQVTM and CDR2 ANQGSEA. Here the CDR3 reads CSVLSDLGTEAFF.

This chain links TRBV19 with TRBJ2-5. The germline V gene encodes CDR1 LNHDA and CDR2 SQIVND (reference sequence). This CDR3 spans 13 amino acids. CDR3 loop: CASRRQSQETQYF.

The rearrangement joins TRBV5-1 to TRBJ2-5; TCRdb indicates TRBD2, and absent DNA this call remains unverified. The CDR3 has 13 amino acids. CDR1 and CDR2 from the germline V gene are SGHRS and YFSETQ. The CDR3 spells CASSVDPPETQYF.

The V and J genes are TRBV12-3 or TRBV12-4 and TRBJ1-5. The CDR3 is 12 residues long. CDR3 protein: CASSVGNQPQHF.

This chain joins TRBV12-3 or TRBV12-4 and TRBJ1-6; the D call from TCRdb, TRBD1, cannot be confirmed without DNA. This CDR3 has 14 residues. CDR3 residues: CASSSQGKNSPLHF.

This chain's CDR3 is CASSPTGTEDIQYF. This rearrangement joins TRBV7-3 to TRBJ2-4; with no DNA, the TCRdb D assignment of TRBD1 cannot be verified. The CDR3 contains 14 residues. Germline V CDR1 and CDR2: SGHTA, FQGTGA.